The text below deals with one TCR beta chain. Its antigen is undetermined. The assay was immunoSEQ multiplex PCR, and TCRdb's table has in-frame clones only and misses some. Among approximately 21,000 clones listed, 78% were seen once. CDR3 size: 19 residues. V shed 0 bases and J shed 4 bases, with 22 bases lying between them. CDR1 and CDR2 (germline): SEHNR, FQNEAQ (reference sequence). This sample stems from a study of STAT5B mutations in CD4+ large granular lymphocyte leukemia. Findings and limits, study-wide: Without HLA matching, higher CD4+ than CD8+ T-LGLL clonality could reflect small sample size. Without putative leukemic clones, patient CD4-sorted repertoires remained more clonal than healthy CD4+ repertoires.

Healthy controls were blood donor buffy coats. The chain combines TRBV7-9 with TRBJ2-1, with D perhaps being TRBD1 or TRBD2 (6 bases each). The source of this sequence is a human donor in good health. The sample was CD4+ T cells from blood buffy coats. The CDR3 loop reads CASSLAGGRGLMRYNEQFF. The CDR3 bases are TGTGCCAGCAGCTTAGCAGGGGGGAGAGGATTAATGCGGTACAATGAGCAGTTCTTC.